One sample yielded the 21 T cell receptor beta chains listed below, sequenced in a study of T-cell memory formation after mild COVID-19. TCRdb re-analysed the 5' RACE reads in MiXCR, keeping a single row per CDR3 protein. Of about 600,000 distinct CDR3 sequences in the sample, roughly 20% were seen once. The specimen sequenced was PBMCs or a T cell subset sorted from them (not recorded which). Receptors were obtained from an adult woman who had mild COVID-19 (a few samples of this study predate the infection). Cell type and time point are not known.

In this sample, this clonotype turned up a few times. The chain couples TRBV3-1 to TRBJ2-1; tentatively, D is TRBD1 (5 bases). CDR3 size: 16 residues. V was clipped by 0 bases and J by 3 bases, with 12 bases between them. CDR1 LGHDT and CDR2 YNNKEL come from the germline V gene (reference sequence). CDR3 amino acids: CASSQEQGWGYNEQFF. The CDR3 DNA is TGTGCCAGCAGCCAAGAGCAGGGCTGGGGCTACAATGAGCAGTTCTTC.

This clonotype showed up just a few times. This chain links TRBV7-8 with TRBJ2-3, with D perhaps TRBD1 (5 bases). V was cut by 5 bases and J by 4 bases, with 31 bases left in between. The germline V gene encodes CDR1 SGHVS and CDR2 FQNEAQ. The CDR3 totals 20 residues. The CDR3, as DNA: TGTGCCAGCAGCACCAATAATCGGCCTGACAGAGTCTTATTCCCAGATACGCAGTATTTT. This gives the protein CASSTNNRPDRVLFPDTQYF.

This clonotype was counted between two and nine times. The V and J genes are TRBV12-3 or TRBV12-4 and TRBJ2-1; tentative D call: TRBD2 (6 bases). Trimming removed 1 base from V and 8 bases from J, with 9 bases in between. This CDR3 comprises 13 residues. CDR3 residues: CASSLETSYEQFF. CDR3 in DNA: TGTGCCAGCAGTTTAGAGACTAGTTATGAGCAGTTCTTC.

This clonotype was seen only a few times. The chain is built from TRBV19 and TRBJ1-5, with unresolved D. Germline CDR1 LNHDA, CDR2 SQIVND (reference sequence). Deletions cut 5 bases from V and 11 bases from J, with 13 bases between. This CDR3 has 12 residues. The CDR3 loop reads CASSRGLEAQHF. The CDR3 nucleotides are TGTGCCAGTAGTCGAGGACTCGAGGCCCAGCATTTT. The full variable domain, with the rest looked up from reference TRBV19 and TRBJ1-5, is DGGITQSPKYLFRKEGQNVTLSCEQNLNHDAMYWYRQDPGQGLRLIYYSQIVNDFQKGDIAEGYSVSREKKESFPLTVTSAQKNPTAFYLCASSRGLEAQHFGDGTRLSIL.

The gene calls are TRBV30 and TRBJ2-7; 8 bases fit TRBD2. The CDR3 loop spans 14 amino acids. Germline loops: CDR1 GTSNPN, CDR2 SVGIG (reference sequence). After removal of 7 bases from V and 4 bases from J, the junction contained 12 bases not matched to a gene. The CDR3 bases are TGTGCCTACCGCCCCGAGCGGGAGAGGTACGAGCAGTACTTC. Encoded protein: CAYRPERERYEQYF.

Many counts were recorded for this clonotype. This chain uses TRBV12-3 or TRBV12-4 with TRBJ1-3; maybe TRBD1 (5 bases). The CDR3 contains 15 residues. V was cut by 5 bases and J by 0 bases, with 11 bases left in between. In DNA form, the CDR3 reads TGTGCCAGCAGTCCGGGGGGAAGCTCTGGAAACACCATATATTTT. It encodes CASSPGGSSGNTIYF.

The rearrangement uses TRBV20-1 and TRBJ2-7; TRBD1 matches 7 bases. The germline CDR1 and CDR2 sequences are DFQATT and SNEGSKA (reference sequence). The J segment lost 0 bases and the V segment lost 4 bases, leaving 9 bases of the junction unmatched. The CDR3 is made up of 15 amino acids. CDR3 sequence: CSATLQGYNSYEQYF. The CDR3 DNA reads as TGCAGTGCTACCTTACAGGGGTACAACTCCTACGAGCAGTACTTC.

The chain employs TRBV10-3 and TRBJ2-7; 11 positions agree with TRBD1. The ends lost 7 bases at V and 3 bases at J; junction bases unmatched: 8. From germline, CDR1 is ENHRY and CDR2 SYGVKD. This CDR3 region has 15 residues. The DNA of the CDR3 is TGTGCCATCACCGACCGGGACAGGGGGATCTACGAGCAGTACTTC. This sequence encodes CAITDRDRGIYEQYF.

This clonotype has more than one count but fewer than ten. The CDR3 sequence: CSARDGTAGLTGELFF. The CDR3 nucleotides are TGCAGTGCTAGAGATGGGACAGCGGGATTGACCGGGGAGCTGTTTTTT. This chain connects TRBV20-1 to TRBJ2-2; the D gene could be TRBD1 or TRBD2 (7 bases each). CDR1 is DFQATT, CDR2 SNEGSKA, per germline (reference sequence). The V gene lost 0 bases and the J gene lost 5 bases, with 16 bases spanning the gap. This CDR3 contains 16 residues.

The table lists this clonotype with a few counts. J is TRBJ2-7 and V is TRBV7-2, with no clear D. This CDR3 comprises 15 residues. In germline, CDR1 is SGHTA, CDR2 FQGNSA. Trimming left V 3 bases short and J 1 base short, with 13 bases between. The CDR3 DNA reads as TGTGCCAGCAGCTTTGCAGGTTTACAATCCTACGAGCAGTACTTC. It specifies CASSFAGLQSYEQYF.

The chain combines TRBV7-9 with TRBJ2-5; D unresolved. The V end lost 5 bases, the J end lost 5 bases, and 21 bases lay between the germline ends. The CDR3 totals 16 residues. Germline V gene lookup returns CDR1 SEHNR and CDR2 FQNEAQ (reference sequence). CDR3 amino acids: CASSVRGNPVKETQYF. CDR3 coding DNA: TGTGCCAGCAGCGTTCGAGGAAATCCCGTCAAGGAGACCCAGTACTTC.

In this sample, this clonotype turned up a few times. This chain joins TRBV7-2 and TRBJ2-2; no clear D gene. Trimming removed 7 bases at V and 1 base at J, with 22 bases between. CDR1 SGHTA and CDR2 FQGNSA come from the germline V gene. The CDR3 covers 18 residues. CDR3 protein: CASTPGPSPLGNTGELFF. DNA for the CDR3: TGTGCCAGCACCCCCGGTCCATCGCCTTTAGGGAACACCGGGGAGCTGTTTTTT.

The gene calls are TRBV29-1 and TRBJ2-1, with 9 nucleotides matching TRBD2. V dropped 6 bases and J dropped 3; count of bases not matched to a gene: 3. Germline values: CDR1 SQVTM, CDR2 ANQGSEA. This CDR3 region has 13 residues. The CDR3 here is CSVVAGVYNEQFF. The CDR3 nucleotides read TGCAGCGTAGTAGCGGGAGTCTACAATGAGCAGTTCTTC.

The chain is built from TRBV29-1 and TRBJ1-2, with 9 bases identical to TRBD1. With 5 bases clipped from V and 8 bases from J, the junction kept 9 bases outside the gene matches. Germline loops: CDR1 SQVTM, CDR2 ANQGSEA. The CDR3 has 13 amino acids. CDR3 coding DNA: TGCAGCGTTCGGGACAGGGTCTGGGAGGGCTACACCTTC. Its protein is CSVRDRVWEGYTF.

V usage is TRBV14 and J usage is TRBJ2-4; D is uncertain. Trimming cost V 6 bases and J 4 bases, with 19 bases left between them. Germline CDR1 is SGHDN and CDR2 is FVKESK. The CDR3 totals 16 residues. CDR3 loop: CASSPAVVWGKNIQYF. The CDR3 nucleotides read TGTGCCAGCAGTCCGGCCGTGGTTTGGGGAAAAAACATTCAGTACTTC.

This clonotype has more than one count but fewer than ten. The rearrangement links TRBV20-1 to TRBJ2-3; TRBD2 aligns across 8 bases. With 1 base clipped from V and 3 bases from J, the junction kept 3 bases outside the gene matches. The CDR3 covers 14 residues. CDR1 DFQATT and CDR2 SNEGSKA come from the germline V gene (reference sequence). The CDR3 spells CSARGGGLTDTQYF. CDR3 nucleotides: TGCAGTGCTAGAGGCGGGGGGTTAACAGATACGCAGTATTTT.

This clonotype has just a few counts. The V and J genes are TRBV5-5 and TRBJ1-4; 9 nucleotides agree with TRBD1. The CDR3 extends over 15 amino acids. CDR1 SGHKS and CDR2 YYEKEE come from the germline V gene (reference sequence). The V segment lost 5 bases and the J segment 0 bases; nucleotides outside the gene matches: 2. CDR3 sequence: CASRRQGATNEKLFF. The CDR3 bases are TGTGCCAGCAGACGACAGGGGGCAACTAATGAAAAACTGTTTTTT.

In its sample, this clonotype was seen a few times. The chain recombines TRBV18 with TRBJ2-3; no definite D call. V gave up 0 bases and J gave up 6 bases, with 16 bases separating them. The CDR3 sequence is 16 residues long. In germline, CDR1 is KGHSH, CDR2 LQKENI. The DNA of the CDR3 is TGTGCCAGCTCACCACCGTTGACTCTACATCTCGATACGCAGTATTTT. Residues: CASSPPLTLHLDTQYF.

The CDR3 DNA follows: TGTGCCAGCAGTTTAAGGCGTAGAGGGTGGGGTGCCTACAATGAGCAGTTCTTC. Its translation is CASSLRRRGWGAYNEQFF. This sequence joins TRBV12-3 or TRBV12-4 and TRBJ2-1, with D possibly being TRBD2 (5 bases). The germline V and J ends were trimmed by 2 bases and 2 bases, with 19 bases remaining between them. The CDR3 consists of 18 residues.

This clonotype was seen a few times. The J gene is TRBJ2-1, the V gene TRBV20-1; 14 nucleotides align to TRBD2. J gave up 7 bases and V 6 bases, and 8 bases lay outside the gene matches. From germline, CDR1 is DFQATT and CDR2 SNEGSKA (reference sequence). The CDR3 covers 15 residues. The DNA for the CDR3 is TGCAGTGCGCCTCCGACTAGCGGGAGGGGGAATGAGCAGTTCTTC. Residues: CSAPPTSGRGNEQFF.

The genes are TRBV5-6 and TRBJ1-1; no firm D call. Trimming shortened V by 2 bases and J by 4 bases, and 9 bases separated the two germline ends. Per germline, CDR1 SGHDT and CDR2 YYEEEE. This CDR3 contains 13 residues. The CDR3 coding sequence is TGTGCCAGCAGCTTCAGCTGGTCCACTGAAGCTTTCTTT. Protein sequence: CASSFSWSTEAFF.